The entry below gives a single T cell receptor beta chain sequence along with its context. It lacks a known antigen. Base qualities are not at hand, and no much larger clone is one base apart. V lost 8 bases and J lost 7 bases; the stretch between them is 14 bases long. From cysteine to phenylalanine, the CDR3 is 13 amino acids long. Just CDR3 DNA is preserved here, 39 bases in frame from base 1. The germline V gene (reference sequence) gives CDR1 as WNHNN and CDR2 as SYGVQD. The data were taken from a study of shared clonotypes between healthy human individuals (dated by TCRdb to 2018 to 2020). In the study overall: Three men and a couple of women, aged 18 to 49 years, made up the cohort. For each donor, CD4 naive and CD4 memory were each given three plates, CD8 naive was given two plates, and CD8 memory was given one plate. Per donor, leukapheresis produced somewhere between about 0.94 and 9.5 billion PBMCs. To increase sequencing depth and limit assay-specific biases, TCR repertoire library preparation and sequencing were carried out by different laboratories using diverse techniques. To estimate repertoire size and how much clonotype sharing occurs between individuals, the study deeply sequenced the blood TCR repertoires of about five healthy adults.

Healthy HIV-negative adults with no recently reported acute infections or vaccinations were included as donors. All donors were Caucasian adults living in Nashville, Tennessee, USA. Magnetic negative selection was used to enrich CD4+ T cells, after which naive cells were positively selected on CD45RA and the negative fraction became the memory subset. Blood was obtained by leukapheresis, after which PBMCs were separated by Ficoll-Histopaque density gradient centrifugation and cryopreserved in liquid nitrogen vapor phase. Analytical flow cytometry was used to check the purity and quantity of each magnetically sorted T cell population. Genomic DNA was isolated from each sorted fraction and quantified by UV absorbance on a Nanodrop 2000c. TCR CDR3 regions were amplified from genomic DNA by multiplex PCR using the deep immunoSEQ assay. Extracted genomic DNA from each cell subset was spread evenly across all wells of several immunoSEQ 96-well plates, with each plate serving as a replicate. Each replicate PCR for sorted subsets received about 210 ng genomic DNA, equal to about 30,000 T cell genomes. Purified libraries were quantified with a Qubit 3.0 fluorometer, sized on a Bioanalyzer 2100, and re-quantified with the KAPA Library Quantification kit. Each immunoSEQ 96-well plate was sequenced on its own single-read 150-cycle Illumina NextSeq 550 flow cell. On the authors' methods: The immunoSEQ output contained only junctional sequences without quality scores, so filtering could not match that applied to full-length reads. Sequences were annotated with PyIR, a Python wrapper for IgBLAST v1.9, and V/J genes and CDR3 were assigned using IMGT germline references. Reads were removed for weak V/J assignments (E-value above 1e-6), missing CDR3, stop codons, out-of-frame junctions, or ambiguous translated residues. V3J clonotypes were defined as sequences sharing the same inferred V gene, J gene, and CDR3 amino acid sequence. Percentage overlap between repertoires was calculated by dividing the number of shared unique clonotypes by the size of the smaller repertoire. Three approaches were used to assess repertoire richness: RTK rarefaction, the Chao1 estimator, and Recon v2.1 estimates of unobserved clonotypes. For all TCRbeta clonotypes obtained by the gDNA method from four donors, generation probabilities were computed with OLGA. Imported from immuneACCESS, the table was reduced by TCRdb to in-frame sequences with V and J called. These copies leave out some clones; in studies compared against another copy, an unresolved V gene accounts for under half, and the cause of the remainder is not known. V and J calls and clone size are given by that table; D and trimming were obtained from the DNA. The sample has fewer than 1.6 million clones on record, approximately 98.5% of them singletons. The ten largest clones take up under 0.45% of the sample.

What the work shows at the level of the full study, not this receptor alone: Across a handful of donors, 4.5% to 6.5% of naive CD4, roughly 3.4% of naive CD8, 2.3% of memory CD4, and about 0.4% of memory CD8 clonotypes were shared. Sampling was limited to blood, and TCR repertoires in tissue likely differ from TCR repertoires in blood. Estimated clonotype richness was generally larger for naive than for memory subsets. Because the study included only a small number of donors, the genetic and exposure-history diversity represented was limited. Based on pairwise subsampling, the degree of clonotype sharing among donors was expected to be affected by sequencing depth. Compared with non-shared clonotypes, the clonotypes found in all four sorted-subset donors had higher generation probabilities. Even with the large sequencing depth, rarefaction of the sorted-subset datasets indicated that sequencing was incomplete.

The rearrangement combines TRBV10-1 with TRBJ2-2; the D gene is possibly TRBD1, with 5 bases matching. The clonotype comes from a man aged 25-45 years in good health. The sequencing input was naive CD4+ T cells sorted from blood. The cell subset or site label of this sample denotes: CD45RA+ positively selected. The base sequence is TGCGCCAGCGGCTCAGGGCCGATCGGGGAGCTGTTTTTT. Translation gives CASGSGPIGELFF.